This T cell receptor (beta chain) was sequenced during a study of Ad26.COV2.S vaccination and SARS-CoV-2 variants. Treatment: over 15 received Ad26.COV2.S at low or high dose, single or two shots; five or six received placebo; per-sample allocation not given. The study sampled participants on day 63 after the first vaccine or placebo injection. About this clone: The antigen remains undetermined.

Assay: immunoSEQ multiplex PCR; the TCRdb copy retains only in-frame clones and omits some. This sample has approximately 300,000 clones, with around four fifths found just once. General study findings and limits: Vaccine recipients and placebo recipients showed similar non-spike TCR breadth.

V dropped 11 bases and J dropped 6 bases, with 19 bases sitting between them. CDR3 length equals 13 residues. CDR1 MGHRA and CDR2 YSYEKL come from the germline V gene. This sequence originates from a person between 18 and 65 years old who received the Ad26.COV2.S COVID-19 vaccine or a placebo. The input for sequencing was peripheral blood, taken in a trial of Ad26.COV2.S vaccine versus placebo. The chain uses TRBV4-1 and TRBJ1-2; tentatively, D is TRBD1 (5 bases). CDR3 nucleotide sequence: TGCGCCGTCGGGGACCCTGGGGACGATGGCTACACCTTC. Protein product: CAVGDPGDDGYTF.